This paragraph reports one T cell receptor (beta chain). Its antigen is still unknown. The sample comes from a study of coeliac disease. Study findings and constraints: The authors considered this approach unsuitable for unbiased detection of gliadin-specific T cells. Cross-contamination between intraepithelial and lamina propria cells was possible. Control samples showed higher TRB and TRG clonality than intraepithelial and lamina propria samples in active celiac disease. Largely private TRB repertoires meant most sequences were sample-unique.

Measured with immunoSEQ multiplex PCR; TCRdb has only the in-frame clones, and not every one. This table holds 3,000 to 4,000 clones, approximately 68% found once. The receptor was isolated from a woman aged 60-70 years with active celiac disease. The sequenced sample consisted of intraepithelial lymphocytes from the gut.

The CDR3 protein is CASSMQDDLNEQFF. In DNA form, the CDR3 reads TGTGCCAGTAGTATGCAGGATGACCTCAATGAGCAGTTCTTC. This chain links TRBV19 with TRBJ2-1; D ambiguous. The CDR3 runs 14 residues. Germline V gene sequence: CDR1 LNHDA, CDR2 SQIVND (reference sequence). V was shortened by 3 bases and J by 6 bases, with 12 bases between the two germline ends.